A selection of T cell receptor beta chains follows, all from one sample in a study of control samples from healthy donors and cancer patients. Generated by immunoSEQ multiplex PCR, the TCRdb table keeps only in-frame clones and is missing some. The table lists 15,000 to 20,000 clones, approximately 91% of them singletons. Sequenced: PBMCs. These receptors all stem from a man aged 55 to 70 with head and neck cancer. Each CDR3 is given with its conserved first and last residue. D genes are given only for firm matches. Where a row states a size, it is once, few, many or the class of an expanded clone; other rows omit it.

v_gene,abundance,d_gene,j_gene,CDR3nt,CDR3aa
TRBV5-1,.,TRBD1,TRBJ1-6,TGCGCCAGCCATCCGACAGGGAATGTTCGGAATTCACCCCTCCACTTT,CASHPTGNVRNSPLHF
TRBV5-1,.,.,TRBJ1-1,TGCGCCAGCAGCTTGGGGGTTGTCAGGGGTAACACTGAAGCTTTCTTT,CASSLGVVRGNTEAFF
TRBV6-5,.,TRBD1,TRBJ2-7,TGTGCCAGCAGTTACTCGGGAACAGGGGGTCGGGAGCAGTACTTC,CASSYSGTGGREQYF
TRBV19,.,.,TRBJ1-5,TGTGCCAGTACAGGGAATAGCAATCAGCCCCAGCATTTT,CASTGNSNQPQHF
TRBV15,.,.,TRBJ2-7,TGTGCCACCAGCAGAGATCTTCCAGGACTGCATTACGAGCAGTACTTC,CATSRDLPGLHYEQYF
TRBV18,.,TRBD1,TRBJ1-6,TGTGCCAGCTCACCACCTCCGGGACAGGACTATAATTCACCCCTCCACTTT,CASSPPPGQDYNSPLHF
TRBV3-1/TRBV3-2,.,TRBD2,TRBJ2-1,TGTGCCAGCAGCCAAGATAGCGGGGACAATGAGCAGTTCTTC,CASSQDSGDNEQFF
TRBV10-3,.,.,TRBJ1-1,TGTGCCATCAGTGAGTCGAACGGGGGAGGCACTGAAGCTTTCTTT,CAISESNGGGTEAFF
TRBV5-4,.,TRBD1,TRBJ2-7,TGTGCCAGCAGCCCGGCGGGGACAGGGGGCCTCGAGCAGTACTTC,CASSPAGTGGLEQYF
TRBV3-1/TRBV3-2,once,TRBD2,TRBJ2-3,TGTGCCAGCAGAGTTTCCTTTAGCGGGGGGGCAGATACGCAGTATTTT,CASRVSFSGGADTQYF
TRBV3-1/TRBV3-2,.,TRBD1,TRBJ1-6,TGTGCCAGCAGCCAAGGCGGGACAGGAACTTCACCCCTCCACTTT,CASSQGGTGTSPLHF
TRBV2,.,TRBD2,TRBJ2-5,TGTGCCAGCAGTGAAAGAGTAGCGGGGGGCAGAGAGACCCAGTACTTC,CASSERVAGGRETQYF
TRBV25-1,.,.,TRBJ2-7,TGTGCCAGCAGTGAACGTTGGACGGCCGCCTACGAGCAGTACTTC,CASSERWTAAYEQYF
TRBV7-9,.,.,TRBJ2-5,TGTGCCAGCAGCCTCCCTGGGGGGACCCAGTACTTC,CASSLPGGTQYF
TRBV7-6,.,TRBD1,TRBJ2-7,TGTGCCAGCAGCTTAGCTCTGGGACAGGACCCCCCCGAGCAGTACTTC,CASSLALGQDPPEQYF
TRBV19,.,.,TRBJ1-5,TGTGCCAGTAGTACCAGGGGCAAGGAGCCCCAGCATTTT,CASSTRGKEPQHF
TRBV28,.,TRBD1,TRBJ1-1,TGTGCCAGCAGTCCCTCAACAGGGGGCGCGGCCACTGAAGCTTTCTTT,CASSPSTGGAATEAFF
TRBV7-9,.,TRBD1,TRBJ1-5,TGTGCCAGCAGCCCCCCGACAGGGAGCAATCAGCCCCAGCATTTT,CASSPPTGSNQPQHF
TRBV2,.,TRBD1,TRBJ2-5,TGTGCCAGCAGGGGGACAGGGCCAGAGACCCAGTACTTC,CASRGTGPETQYF
TRBV6-5,.,.,TRBJ2-1,TGTGCCAGCAGTAGGGGGGACGAGCAGTTCTTC,CASSRGDEQFF
TRBV12-3/TRBV12-4,few,.,TRBJ1-3,TGTGCCAGCGCTCCCTACTCTGGAAACACCATATATTTT,CASAPYSGNTIYF
TRBV5-6,once,TRBD2,TRBJ2-5,TGTGCCAGCAGCCCTAGCGGGGGGGCGGGAAAGACCCAGTACTTC,CASSPSGGAGKTQYF
TRBV20-1,.,.,TRBJ1-1,TGCAGTGCTGGGGGGCCCAATGAGGCTTTCTTT,CSAGGPNEAFF
TRBV6-5,.,.,TRBJ2-7,TGTGCCAGCAGTACCCGGGGCCCCTACGAGCAGTACTTC,CASSTRGPYEQYF
TRBV6-5,.,.,TRBJ2-7,TGTGCCAGCATCCAACAGGGCCCCTACTACGAGCAGTACTTC,CASIQQGPYYEQYF